This TCR beta chain was captured by sequencing in a study of identifying expanded T cells in peripheral blood. Germline CDR1 SEHNR, CDR2 FQNEAQ (reference sequence). CDR3 length equals 13 residues. The ends were cut back, 6 bases at V and 2 bases at J, with 10 bases in the middle. The repertoire was sequenced with immunoSEQ multiplex PCR; TCRdb's copy has only in-frame clones and lacks some. The data hold about 100,000 clones, with about 87% observed a single time. Healthy donors had no documented immune events, such as infections, while sampled. This sequence joins TRBV7-9 and TRBJ1-1; D call uncertain. This receptor was obtained from a person aged 18 to 70 in good health. The sample taken for sequencing was blood. The CDR3 region has the DNA TGTGCCAGCAGTTTTAAAACTAACACTGAAGCTTTCTTT. It codes for CASSFKTNTEAFF.